This T cell receptor (beta chain) was identified in a study of CD8+ T cells in alopecia areata. This CDR3 is built from 17 residues. The germline V gene encodes CDR1 PRHDT and CDR2 FYEKMQ (reference sequence). V gave up 6 bases and J gave up 0 bases, with 15 bases separating them. Regarding treatment: oral pan-JAK inhibitor, 5-10 mg twice daily. Following extraction, RNA underwent reverse transcription to cDNA, which served as the sequencing template. Data came from immunoSEQ multiplex PCR; TCRdb stores just in-frame clones and leaves some out. The sample has more than 150,000 clones, around 58% seen once; the top ten hold over 9.5%.

This specimen consisted of CD8+ T cells sorted from blood, obtained at week 24, from a patient treated with tofacitinib. This receptor was identified in a human donor with alopecia areata. The V call is TRBV13, the J call TRBJ2-6, with D perhaps being TRBD1 or TRBD2 (5 bases each). The CDR3 sequence: CASRSGRGYSGANVLTF. DNA of the CDR3: TGTGCCAGCAGGTCGGGACGGGGATACTCTGGGGCCAACGTCCTGACTTTC.